These 7 T cell receptor beta chains share one sample of origin, sequenced in a study of CD8 T cells in Susac syndrome (dated by TCRdb to about 2019). Preparation of the library involved the immunoSEQ multiplex PCR assay. RNA was extracted using the RNeasy kit, and about 0.45 to 1 ug of the RNA was reverse transcribed with random hexamers. TCRdb redid the processing of the public reads, applying fastp at Q25 and MiXCR, and retained in-frame beta chains. Every CDR3 protein is listed once, alongside the most common genes and DNA of its rows. In this sample the table shows more than 130,000 distinct CDR3 sequences, about 94% of which occur a single time. The top ten hold about 0.26% of the sample. Sequenced sample: CD8+ T cells from PBMCs. The receptors here all came from a human donor in good health.

V usage is TRBV12-3 or TRBV12-4 and J usage is TRBJ2-1; 11 bases align to TRBD2. The CDR3 length is 16 residues. The trim removed 3 bases at V and 5 bases at J, leaving 6 bases unmatched. CDR3 sequence: CASSLGASGRNNEQFF. The CDR3 DNA is TGTGCCAGCAGTTTGGGGGCTAGCGGGAGGAACAATGAGCAGTTCTTC.

V is TRBV7-8 and J is TRBJ1-4; 8 bases match TRBD1. V was pared by 5 bases and J by 3 bases, with 5 bases of the junction left unmatched. From germline, CDR1 is SGHVS and CDR2 FQNEAQ. This CDR3 has 15 residues. CDR3 in amino acids: CASSGQGWANEKLFF. The CDR3, as DNA: TGTGCCAGCAGCGGACAGGGTTGGGCTAATGAAAAACTGTTTTTT.

The chain carries TRBV12-3 or TRBV12-4 and TRBJ1-1; the D gene is possibly TRBD1 (6 bases). Between the trimmed V and J ends, which lost 8 bases and 5 bases, there was a span of 15 bases. The CDR3 length is 13 residues. The chain's CDR3 is CASARDTGTEAFF. CDR3 bases: TGTGCCAGCGCCCGGGACACGGGGACTGAAGCTTTCTTT.

This sequence joins TRBV5-6 and TRBJ2-5, with a possible D match to TRBD2 (5 bases). Germline CDR1 reads SGHDT; CDR2 reads YYEEEE. The germline V and J ends were trimmed by 2 bases and 2 bases, with 13 bases remaining between them. CDR3 size: 15 residues. Here the CDR3 DNA reads TGTGCCAGCAGCTTCCAAGCGGAAGCACAAGAGACCCAGTACTTC. Protein sequence: CASSFQAEAQETQYF.

The chain carries TRBV9 and TRBJ2-1; D is unclear. This CDR3 is 13 amino acids long. Germline values: CDR1 SGDLS, CDR2 YYNGEE. The V and J ends lost 2 bases and 6 bases respectively, with 9 bases between them. The CDR3 bases are TGTGCCAGCAGCGTGGGCCAGATCAATGAGCAGTTCTTC. It yields the protein CASSVGQINEQFF.

The CDR3 sequence: CASSLLGTGEETQYF. CDR3 DNA: TGTGCCAGCAGCTTATTGGGGACGGGGGAAGAGACCCAGTACTTC. The chain couples TRBV7-2 to TRBJ2-5, with D possibly TRBD2 on 6 matching bases. V was clipped by 2 bases and J by 3 bases, with 13 bases between them. Germline-derived CDR1 and CDR2 are SGHTA and FQGNSA. The CDR3 is 15 amino acids.

This chain joins TRBV6-2 or TRBV6-3 and TRBJ2-1, with D unclear. CDR3 length: 14 amino acids. Germline V gene lookup returns CDR1 MNHEY and CDR2 SVGEGT. The germline V and J ends were trimmed by 3 bases and 6 bases, with 12 bases remaining between them. DNA for the CDR3: TGTGCCAGCAGTTATGGCGTTAGAGCCAATGAGCAGTTCTTC. Protein sequence: CASSYGVRANEQFF.